This T cell receptor (beta chain) was captured in a study of early T cells in non-severe SARS-CoV-2 infection. Study at large: Bulk RNA from unsorted whole blood was sequenced; chains were unpaired.

The V and J ends lost 0 bases and 2 bases, in that order; junction bases with no gene match: 9. The CDR3 is 17 amino acids. Germline V lookup: CDR1 LNHDA, CDR2 SQIVND (reference sequence). One entry per CDR3 protein results from TCRdb running MiXCR on the 5' RACE reads. The data contain around 62,000 distinct CDR3 sequences, around 11% of them seen just once; the ten biggest clones take up over 3%. This clonotype was found a few times. This clonotype was obtained from an adult who was a healthcare worker with PCR-confirmed SARS-CoV-2 infection or an uninfected control (not recorded which). The sample consisted of whole blood. V and J are TRBV19 and TRBJ2-5; 7 bases line up with TRBD2. CDR3 residues: CASSIDLQAGLQETQYF. The CDR3 bases are TGTGCCAGTAGTATAGACCTACAAGCGGGACTACAAGAGACCCAGTACTTC.